The clone carrying this T cell receptor (beta chain) was detected ten times or more. Its antigen is unidentified. The source of the sample is a study of identical twins. Overall study findings and caveats: Cross-sectional statistical analysis, not tracking of the same donors, underpinned the conclusions. Modeled out-of-frame TCR alpha sharing in monozygotic twins fell below observed levels.

Germline lookup yields CDR1 DFQATT and CDR2 SNEGSKA (reference sequence). V lost 5 bases to trimming and J lost 0 bases, with 9 bases between them. The CDR3 is 13 residues long. TCRdb recomputed calls from the 5' RACE reads with MiXCR, one row per CDR3 protein. The table includes 1.5 million to 2 million distinct CDR3 sequences, under 35% detected once. The sequence came from a newborn girl in good health. V and J are TRBV20-1 and TRBJ2-3; D is possibly TRBD1 (5 bases). The material sequenced was cord blood. The CDR3 protein is CSAQGASTDTQYF. The CDR3 DNA reads as TGCAGTGCTCAAGGGGCAAGCACAGATACGCAGTATTTT.